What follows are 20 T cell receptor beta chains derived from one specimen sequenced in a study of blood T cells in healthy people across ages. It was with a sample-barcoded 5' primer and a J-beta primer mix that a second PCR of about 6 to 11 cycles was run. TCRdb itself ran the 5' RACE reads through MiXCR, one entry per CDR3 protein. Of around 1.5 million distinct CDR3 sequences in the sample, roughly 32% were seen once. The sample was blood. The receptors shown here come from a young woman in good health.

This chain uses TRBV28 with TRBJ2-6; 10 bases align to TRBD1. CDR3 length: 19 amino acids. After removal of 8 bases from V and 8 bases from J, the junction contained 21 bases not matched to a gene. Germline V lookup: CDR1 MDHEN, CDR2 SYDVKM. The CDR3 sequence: CASGRPNWPRTGGTNVLTF. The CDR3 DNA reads TGTGCCAGCGGCCGACCTAATTGGCCCCGGACAGGGGGAACCAACGTCCTGACTTTC. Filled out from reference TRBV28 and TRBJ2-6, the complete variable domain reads DVKVTQSSRYLVKRTGEKVFLECVQDMDHENMFWYRQDPGLGLRLIYFSYDVKMKEKGDIPEGYSVSREKKERFSLILESASTNQTSMYLCASGRPNWPRTGGTNVLTFGAGSRLTVL.

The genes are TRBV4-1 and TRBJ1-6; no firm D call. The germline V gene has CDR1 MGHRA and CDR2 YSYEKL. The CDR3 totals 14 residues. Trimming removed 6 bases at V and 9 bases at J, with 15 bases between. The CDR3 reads CASRSAGYGSPLHF. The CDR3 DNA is TGCGCCAGCAGGAGCGCAGGTTATGGTTCACCCCTCCACTTT.

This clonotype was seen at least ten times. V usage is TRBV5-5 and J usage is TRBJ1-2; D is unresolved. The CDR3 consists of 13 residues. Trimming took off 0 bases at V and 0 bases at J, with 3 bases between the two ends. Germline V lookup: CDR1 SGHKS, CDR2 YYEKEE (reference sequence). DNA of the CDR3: TGTGCCAGCAGCTTGGAAGCTAACTATGGCTACACCTTC. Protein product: CASSLEANYGYTF. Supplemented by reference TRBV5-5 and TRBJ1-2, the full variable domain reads DAGVTQSPTHLIKTRGQQVTLRCSPISGHKSVSWYQQVLGQGPQFIFQYYEKEERGRGNFPDRFSARQFPNYSSELNVNALLLGDSALYLCASSLEANYGYTFGSGTRLTVV.

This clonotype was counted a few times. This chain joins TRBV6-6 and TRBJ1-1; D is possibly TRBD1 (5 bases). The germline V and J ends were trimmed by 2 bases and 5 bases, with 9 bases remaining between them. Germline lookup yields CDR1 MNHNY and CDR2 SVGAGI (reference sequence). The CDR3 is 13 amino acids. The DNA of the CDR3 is TGTGCCAGCAGTTACCAGAAGGGGACTGAAGCTTTCTTT. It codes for CASSYQKGTEAFF.

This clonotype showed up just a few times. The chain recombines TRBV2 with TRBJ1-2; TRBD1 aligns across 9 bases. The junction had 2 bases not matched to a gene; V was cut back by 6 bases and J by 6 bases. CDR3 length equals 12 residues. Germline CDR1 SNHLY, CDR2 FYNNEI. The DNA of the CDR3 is TGTGCCAGCAGGAACAGGGGGCATGGCTACACCTTC. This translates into CASRNRGHGYTF.

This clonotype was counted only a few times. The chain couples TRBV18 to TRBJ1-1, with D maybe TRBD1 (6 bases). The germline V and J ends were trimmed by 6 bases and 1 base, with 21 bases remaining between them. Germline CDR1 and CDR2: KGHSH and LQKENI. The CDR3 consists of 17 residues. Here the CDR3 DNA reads TGTGCCAGCTCCCGGCGTTCAGGGGCGGGAAGGAACACTGAAGCTTTCTTT. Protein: CASSRRSGAGRNTEAFF.

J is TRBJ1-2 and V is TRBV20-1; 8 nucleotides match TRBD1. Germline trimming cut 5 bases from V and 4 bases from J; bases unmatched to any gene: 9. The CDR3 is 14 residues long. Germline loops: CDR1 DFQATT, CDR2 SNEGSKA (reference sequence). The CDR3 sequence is CSAPQDRETYGYTF. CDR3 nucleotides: TGCAGTGCTCCACAGGACAGGGAGACCTATGGCTACACCTTC.

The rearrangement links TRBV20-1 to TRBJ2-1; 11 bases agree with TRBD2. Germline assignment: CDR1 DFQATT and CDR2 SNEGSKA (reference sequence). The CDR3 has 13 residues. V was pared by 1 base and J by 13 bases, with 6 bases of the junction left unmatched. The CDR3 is CSARGGLAETQFF. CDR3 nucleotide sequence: TGCAGTGCTAGAGGGGGACTAGCGGAGACCCAGTTCTTC.

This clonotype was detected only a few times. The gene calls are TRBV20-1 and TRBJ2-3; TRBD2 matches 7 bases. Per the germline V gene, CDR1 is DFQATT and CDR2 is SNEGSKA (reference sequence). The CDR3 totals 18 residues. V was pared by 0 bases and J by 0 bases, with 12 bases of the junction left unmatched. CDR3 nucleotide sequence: TGCAGTGCTAGAGATCCCTCCTCTAGCGGAGGGAGCACAGATACGCAGTATTTT. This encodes CSARDPSSSGGSTDTQYF.

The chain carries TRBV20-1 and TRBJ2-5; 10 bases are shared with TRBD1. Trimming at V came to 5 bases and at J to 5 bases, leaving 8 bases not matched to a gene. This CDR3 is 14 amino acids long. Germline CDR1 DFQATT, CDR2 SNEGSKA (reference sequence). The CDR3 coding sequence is TGCAGTGCTCCCCGGACAGGGGGACCGGAGACCCAGTACTTC. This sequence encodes CSAPRTGGPETQYF.

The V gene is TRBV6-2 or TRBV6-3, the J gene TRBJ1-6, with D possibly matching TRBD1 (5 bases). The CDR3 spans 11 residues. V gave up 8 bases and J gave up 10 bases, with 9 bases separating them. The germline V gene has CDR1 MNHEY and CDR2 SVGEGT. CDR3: CASGRESPLHF. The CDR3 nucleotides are TGTGCCAGCGGCAGGGAGTCACCCCTCCACTTT.

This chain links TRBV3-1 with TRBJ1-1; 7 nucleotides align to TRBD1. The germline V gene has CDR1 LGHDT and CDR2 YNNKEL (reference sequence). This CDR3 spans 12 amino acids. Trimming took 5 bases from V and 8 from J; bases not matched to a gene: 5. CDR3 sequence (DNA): TGTGCCAGCAGCACCCGGGACAGCGAAGCTTTCTTT. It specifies CASSTRDSEAFF.

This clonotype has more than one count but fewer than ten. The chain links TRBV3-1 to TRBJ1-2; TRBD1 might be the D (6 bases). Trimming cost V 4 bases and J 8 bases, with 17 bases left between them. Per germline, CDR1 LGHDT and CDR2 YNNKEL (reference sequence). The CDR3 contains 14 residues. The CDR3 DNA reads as TGTGCCAGCAGCCGAAATATACAGGGTGACGGCTACACCTTC. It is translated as CASSRNIQGDGYTF.

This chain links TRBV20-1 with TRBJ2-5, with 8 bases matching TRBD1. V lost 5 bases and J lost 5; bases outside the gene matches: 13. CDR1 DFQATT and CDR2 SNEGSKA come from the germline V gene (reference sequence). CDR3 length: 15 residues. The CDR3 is CSAGQGTGPGETQYF. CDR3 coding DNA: TGCAGTGCTGGACAGGGCACGGGTCCGGGGGAGACCCAGTACTTC.

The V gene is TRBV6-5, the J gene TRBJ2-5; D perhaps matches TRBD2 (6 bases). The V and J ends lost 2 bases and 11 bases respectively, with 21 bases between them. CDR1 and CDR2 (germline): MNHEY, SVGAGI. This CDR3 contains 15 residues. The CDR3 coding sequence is TGTGCCAGCAGTTACGGAGACGGGAGATACAATGAGCAGTACTTC. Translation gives CASSYGDGRYNEQYF.

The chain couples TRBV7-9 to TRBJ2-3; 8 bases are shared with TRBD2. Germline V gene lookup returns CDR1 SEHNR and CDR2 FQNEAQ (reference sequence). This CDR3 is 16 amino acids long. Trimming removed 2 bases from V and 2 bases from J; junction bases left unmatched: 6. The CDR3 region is CASSLRLASATDTQYF. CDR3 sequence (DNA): TGTGCCAGCAGCTTACGACTAGCGTCGGCCACAGATACGCAGTATTTT.

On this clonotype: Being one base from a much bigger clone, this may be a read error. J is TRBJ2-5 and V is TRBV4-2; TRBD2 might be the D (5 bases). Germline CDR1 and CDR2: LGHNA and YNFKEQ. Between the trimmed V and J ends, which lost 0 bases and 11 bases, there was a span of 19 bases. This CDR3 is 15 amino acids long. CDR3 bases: TGTGCCAGCAGCCAAGATCGGAGGAGAGACAATGAGCAGTACTTC. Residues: CASSQDRRRDNEQYF.

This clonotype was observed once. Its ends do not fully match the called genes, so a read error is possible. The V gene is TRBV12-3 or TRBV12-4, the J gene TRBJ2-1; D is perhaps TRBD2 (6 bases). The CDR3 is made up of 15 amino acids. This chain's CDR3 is CASSPGTDSCNEQFF. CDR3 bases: TGTGCCAGCTCACCCGGGACTGATTCCTGCAATGAGCAGTTCTTC.

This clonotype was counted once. CDR3 in DNA: TGTGCCAGCAGCCCACAGGGGCCCAGCTCTGGGGCCAACGTCCTGACTTTC. Amino acid sequence: CASSPQGPSSGANVLTF. The J gene is TRBJ2-6, the V gene TRBV7-3; 7 nucleotides line up with TRBD1. The CDR3 has 17 residues. Germline loops: CDR1 SGHTA, CDR2 FQGTGA. The V gene end was trimmed by 5 bases and the J gene end by 0 bases; junction bases not matched to a gene: 7.

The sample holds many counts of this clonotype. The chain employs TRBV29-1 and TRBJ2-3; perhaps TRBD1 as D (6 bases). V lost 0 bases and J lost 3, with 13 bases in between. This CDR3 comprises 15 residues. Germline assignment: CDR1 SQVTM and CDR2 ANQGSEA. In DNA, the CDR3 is TGCAGCGTTGAAGATCCGGGGACATATACAGATACGCAGTATTTT. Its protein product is CSVEDPGTYTDTQYF.